One sample yielded the 18 T cell receptor beta chains listed below, sequenced in a study of OX40 agonist ivuxolimab in advanced cancers. This table comes from immunoSEQ multiplex PCR, and its TCRdb copy is limited to in-frame clones, with some not included. The table lists around 26,000 clones, about nine tenths of them singletons, with 20% to 25% in the top ten. The sample consisted of CD4+ or CD8+ T cells sorted from blood, taken in a trial of the OX40 agonist ivuxolimab. The origin of the receptors is an adult with an advanced solid tumor such as melanoma, head and neck, liver or kidney cancer.

The chain uses TRBV5-6 and TRBJ2-6; no firm D call. Trimming left V 5 bases short and J 0 bases short, with 15 bases between. This CDR3 region has 17 residues. Germline V gene sequence: CDR1 SGHDT, CDR2 YYEEEE. The DNA of the CDR3 is TGTGCCAGCAGATCGACACCCAAAAGCTCTGGGGCCAACGTCCTGACTTTC. The encoded protein is CASRSTPKSSGANVLTF.

The chain combines TRBV4-3 with TRBJ2-5; TRBD2 aligns across 9 bases. Per the germline V gene, CDR1 is LGHNA and CDR2 is YSLEER. The CDR3 is made up of 16 amino acids. The V segment lost 0 bases and the J segment 5 bases; nucleotides outside the gene matches: 7. CDR3 sequence reads: CASSQDPAGGGETQYF. The DNA for the CDR3 is TGCGCCAGCAGCCAAGATCCAGCGGGGGGTGGCGAGACCCAGTACTTC.

This chain connects TRBV7-9 to TRBJ2-1; perhaps TRBD2 as D (6 bases). The CDR3 length is 16 residues. V lost 1 base to trimming and J lost 1 base, with 11 bases between them. From germline, CDR1 is SEHNR and CDR2 FQNEAQ (reference sequence). CDR3 in amino acids: CASSLGSGPSYNEQFF. CDR3 sequence (DNA): TGTGCCAGCAGCTTAGGGAGCGGGCCATCCTACAATGAGCAGTTCTTC.

The chain recombines TRBV7-9 with TRBJ2-3; TRBD2 matches at 9 bases. The ends lost 5 bases at V and 3 bases at J; junction bases unmatched: 12. The CDR3 consists of 17 residues. Germline V lookup: CDR1 SEHNR, CDR2 FQNEAQ (reference sequence). For the CDR3, the DNA is TGTGCCAGCAGCCCCAGTATAGCGGGAGAAGATACAGATACGCAGTATTTT. It is translated as CASSPSIAGEDTDTQYF.

The chain carries TRBV6-5 and TRBJ1-1; D is possibly TRBD1 (5 bases). Deletions cut 6 bases from V and 4 bases from J, with 18 bases between. The CDR3 has 15 residues. Germline CDR1 MNHEY, CDR2 SVGAGI. CDR3 sequence (DNA): TGTGCCAGCAGGATCGGGACCTTAAGGGGCACTGAAGCTTTCTTT. This translates into CASRIGTLRGTEAFF.

CDR3 sequence reads: CASSETGTENYGYTF. The CDR3 DNA reads TGTGCCAGCAGCGAAACCGGGACAGAGAACTATGGCTACACCTTC. The chain recombines TRBV5-6 with TRBJ1-2, with 7 bases aligning to TRBD1. Germline-derived CDR1 and CDR2 are SGHDT and YYEEEE. V gave up 4 bases and J gave up 2 bases; unmatched junction bases: 8. This CDR3 spans 15 amino acids.

The rearrangement uses TRBV4-3 and TRBJ2-3; D is unclear. The V end was cut by 0 bases, the J end by 3 bases, with 22 bases between. CDR1 and CDR2 from the germline V gene are LGHNA and YSLEER. The CDR3 has 19 residues. CDR3: CASSQDLVVGKGLTDTQYF. CDR3 in DNA: TGCGCCAGCAGCCAAGATCTGGTGGTGGGGAAAGGGTTGACAGATACGCAGTATTTT.

The gene calls are TRBV6-1 and TRBJ2-7; D tentatively reads TRBD1 or TRBD2 (5 bases each). V was cut by 8 bases and J by 0 bases, with 11 bases left in between. Per the germline V gene, CDR1 is MNHNS and CDR2 is SASEGT. This CDR3 comprises 13 residues. CDR3 sequence reads: CASGTPNSYEQYF. For the CDR3, the DNA is TGTGCCAGCGGGACGCCAAACTCCTACGAGCAGTACTTC.

This chain connects TRBV25-1 to TRBJ2-7; D might be TRBD2 (6 bases). Germline V gene lookup returns CDR1 MGHDK and CDR2 SYGVNS. This CDR3 has 15 residues. V lost 1 base to trimming and J lost 0 bases, with 10 bases between them. CDR3 in amino acids: CASSEWRGSSYEQYF. For the CDR3, the DNA is TGTGCCAGCAGTGAATGGCGGGGTTCCTCCTACGAGCAGTACTTC.

The genes are TRBV4-1 and TRBJ1-3; a possible D gene is TRBD1 (6 bases). V dropped 4 bases and J dropped 3 bases, with 13 bases sitting between them. The CDR3 extends over 15 amino acids. Germline V CDR1 and CDR2: MGHRA, YSYEKL. CDR3 in DNA: TGCGCCAGCAGCCCACAGGGTTTTGATGGAAACACCATATATTTT. Translated, it gives CASSPQGFDGNTIYF.

A few counts support this clone. The rearrangement links TRBV7-9 to TRBJ2-2; D is unclear. The germline CDR1 and CDR2 sequences are SEHNR and FQNEAQ (reference sequence). V shed 3 bases and J shed 3 bases, with 2 bases lying between them. The CDR3 loop spans 12 amino acids. CDR3 in DNA: TGTGCCAGCAGCTTTCACACCGGGGAGCTGTTTTTT. The encoded protein is CASSFHTGELFF.

The chain couples TRBV7-2 to TRBJ2-7; D is undetermined. CDR1 is SGHTA, CDR2 FQGNSA, per germline. The CDR3 extends over 15 amino acids. Trimming left V 5 bases short and J 0 bases short, with 14 bases between. CDR3 residues: CASSLLGSSSYEQYF. The CDR3 DNA reads as TGTGCCAGCAGCCTCCTAGGATCGAGCTCCTACGAGCAGTACTTC.

The V and J genes are TRBV2 and TRBJ1-1; TRBD1 matches 10 bases. The germline V gene encodes CDR1 SNHLY and CDR2 FYNNEI. The CDR3 length is 15 residues. Trimming removed 10 bases from V and 3 bases from J; junction bases left unmatched: 11. CDR3 loop: CAMTGGAVWDTEAFF. DNA for the CDR3: TGTGCCATGACAGGGGGCGCGGTTTGGGACACTGAAGCTTTCTTT.

The V call is TRBV19, the J call TRBJ2-7; 7 nucleotides line up with TRBD1. Trimming removed 5 bases from V and 3 bases from J; junction bases left unmatched: 4. The CDR3 contains 13 residues. Germline loops: CDR1 LNHDA, CDR2 SQIVND (reference sequence). The DNA for the CDR3 is TGTGCCAGTAGTCAGGGACAGATCTACGAGCAGTACTTC. Protein: CASSQGQIYEQYF.

The chain has TRBV11-3 and TRBJ2-3, with 9 bases matching TRBD1. Germline V gives CDR1 SGHNT, CDR2 YENEEA. J was trimmed by 5 bases and V by 5 bases; bases with no gene match: 14. CDR3 length: 17 amino acids. This CDR3 is CASSATPGTGFEDTQYF. CDR3 nucleotides: TGTGCCAGCAGCGCAACCCCCGGGACAGGGTTTGAAGATACGCAGTATTTT.

The genes are TRBV6-1 and TRBJ2-1; 11 bases are shared with TRBD2. Germline CDR1 and CDR2: MNHNS and SASEGT. CDR3 length: 16 residues. V was pared by 4 bases and J by 8 bases, with 10 bases of the junction left unmatched. CDR3 in DNA: TGTGCCAGCAGTGCGACTAGCGGGGTAGACCGGGATGAGCAGTTCTTC. It translates to CASSATSGVDRDEQFF.

This clone was observed a handful of times. The V and J genes are TRBV9 and TRBJ2-3; TRBD2 matches at 10 bases. The CDR3 extends over 16 amino acids. V trimming: 3 bases; J trimming: 4 bases; junction bases outside the gene matches: 8. Germline values: CDR1 SGDLS, CDR2 YYNGEE. The CDR3 coding sequence is TGTGCCAGCAGCGCGCAAGCGGGGGGGCCGGCAGATACGCAGTATTTT. It codes for CASSAQAGGPADTQYF.

The chain uses TRBV19 and TRBJ2-1; 12 bases map to TRBD2. Per the germline V gene, CDR1 is LNHDA and CDR2 is SQIVND (reference sequence). The CDR3 contains 14 residues. V trimming: 7 bases; J trimming: 10 bases; junction bases outside the gene matches: 8. The DNA of the CDR3 is TGTGCCAGTACTACTAGCGGGGGGTCCGGGGAGCAGTTCTTC. Its protein product is CASTTSGGSGEQFF.